This TCR beta chain emerged from a study of CD4 T cells in relation to SARS-CoV-2 and coronaviruses. Regarding the study as a whole: Memory recall responses, not primary responses primed in culture, are what the assay detects. Monoreactive clones expanded significantly more to SARS-CoV-2 than crossreactive clones did. Roughly three fifths of donors had memory CD4+ clonotypes crossrecognizing SARS-CoV-2 and common cold coronavirus spike. Samples before the pandemic and after infection were not matched within any donor.

Before the COVID-19 pandemic, during about 2011-2019, CD4+ T cells were taken from unexposed donors. TCRdb's table, derived via immunoSEQ multiplex PCR, lists solely in-frame clones and lacks some. The sample shows nearly 70,000 clones, roughly 93% of them seen only once. With regard to this clone: The target antigen is unknown.

The CDR3 runs to 17 residues. V gave up 7 bases and J gave up 7 bases; unmatched junction bases: 16. Germline CDR1 SGHRS, CDR2 YFSETQ. The gene calls are TRBV5-1 and TRBJ2-3; 12 bases align to TRBD2. The sequencing input was naive CD4+ T cells from PBMCs. The subset is: naive CD4+ T cells isolated by negative enrichment. The source is a human donor in good health. The CDR3 sequence is CASGGGTSGSPPYTQYF. The CDR3 DNA sequence: TGCGCCAGCGGCGGCGGGACTAGCGGGTCGCCACCGTATACGCAGTATTTT.